This TCR beta chain was obtained from a study of T cell responses to AZD1222 COVID-19 vaccine. General study results and limits: Females outnumbered males among donors, who were mostly white British; clonal diversity was possibly underestimated. Researchers took repertoire samples only after the peak T cell response had come.

The CDR3 has 10 amino acids. Germline CDR1 and CDR2: SQVTM and ANQGSEA. V was cut by 3 bases and J by 6 bases, with 5 bases left in between. With respect to this clone: Its antigen is as yet unknown.

Using immunoSEQ multiplex PCR, the repertoire was profiled, and TCRdb retains in-frame clones only, with some absent. The sample yields 150,000 to 200,000 clones, more than 75% seen once. The chain employs TRBV29-1 and TRBJ1-2; D is ambiguous. This sequence originates from an adult in good health. The sample in question was peripheral blood, obtained on day 0 of AZD1222 vaccination. In nucleotides, the CDR3 is TGCAGCGTTGAGGGGAATGGCTACACCTTC. Amino acids: CSVEGNGYTF.